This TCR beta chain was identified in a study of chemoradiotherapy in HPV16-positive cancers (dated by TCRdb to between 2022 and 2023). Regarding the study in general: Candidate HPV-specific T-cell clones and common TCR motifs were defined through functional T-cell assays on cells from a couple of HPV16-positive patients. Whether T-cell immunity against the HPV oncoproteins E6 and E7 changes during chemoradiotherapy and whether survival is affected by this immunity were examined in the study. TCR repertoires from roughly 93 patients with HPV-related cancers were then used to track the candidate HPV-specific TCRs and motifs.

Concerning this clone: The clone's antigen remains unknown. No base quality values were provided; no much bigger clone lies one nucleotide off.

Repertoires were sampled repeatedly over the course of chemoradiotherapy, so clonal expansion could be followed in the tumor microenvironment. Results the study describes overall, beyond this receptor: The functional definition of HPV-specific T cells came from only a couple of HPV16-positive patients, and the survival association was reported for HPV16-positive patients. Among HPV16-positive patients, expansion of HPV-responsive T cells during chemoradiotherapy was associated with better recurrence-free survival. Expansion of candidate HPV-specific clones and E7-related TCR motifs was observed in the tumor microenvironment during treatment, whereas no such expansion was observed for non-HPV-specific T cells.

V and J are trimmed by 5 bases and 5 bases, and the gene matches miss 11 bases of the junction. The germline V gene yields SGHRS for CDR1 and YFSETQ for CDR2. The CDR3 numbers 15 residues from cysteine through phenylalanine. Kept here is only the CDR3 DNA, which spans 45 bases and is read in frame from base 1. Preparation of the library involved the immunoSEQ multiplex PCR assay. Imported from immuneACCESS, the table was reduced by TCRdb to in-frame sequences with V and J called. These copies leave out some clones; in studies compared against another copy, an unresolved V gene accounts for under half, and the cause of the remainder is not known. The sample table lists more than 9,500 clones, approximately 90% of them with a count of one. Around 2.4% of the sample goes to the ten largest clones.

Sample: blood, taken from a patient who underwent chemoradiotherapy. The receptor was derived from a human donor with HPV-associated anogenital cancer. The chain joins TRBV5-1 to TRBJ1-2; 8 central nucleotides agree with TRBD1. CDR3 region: CASRGKDRAEYGYTF. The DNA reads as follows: TGCGCCAGCAGGGGGAAGGACAGGGCGGAGTATGGCTACACCTTC.